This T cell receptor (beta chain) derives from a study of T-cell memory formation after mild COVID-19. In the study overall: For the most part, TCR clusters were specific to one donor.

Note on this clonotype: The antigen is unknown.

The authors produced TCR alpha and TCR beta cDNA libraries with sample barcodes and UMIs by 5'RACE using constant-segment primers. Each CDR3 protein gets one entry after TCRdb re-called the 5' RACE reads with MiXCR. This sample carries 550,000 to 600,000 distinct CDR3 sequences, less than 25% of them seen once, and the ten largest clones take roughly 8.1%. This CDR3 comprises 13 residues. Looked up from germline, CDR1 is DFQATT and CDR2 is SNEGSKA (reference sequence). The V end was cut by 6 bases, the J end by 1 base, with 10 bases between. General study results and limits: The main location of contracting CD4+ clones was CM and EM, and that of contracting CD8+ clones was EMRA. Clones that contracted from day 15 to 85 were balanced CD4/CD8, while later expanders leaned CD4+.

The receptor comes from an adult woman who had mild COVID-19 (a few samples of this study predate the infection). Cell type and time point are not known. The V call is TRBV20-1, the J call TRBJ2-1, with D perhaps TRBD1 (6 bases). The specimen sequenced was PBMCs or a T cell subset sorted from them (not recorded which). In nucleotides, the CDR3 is TGCAGTGCGGTCGGACAGTCCTACAATGAGCAGTTCTTC. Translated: CSAVGQSYNEQFF.